Each of the 31 T cell receptor beta chains below was sequenced from the same sample in a study of cytomegalovirus exposure and HLA in healthy donors. PCR involved 60 Vbeta and 13 Jbeta primers. Produced via immunoSEQ multiplex PCR; TCRdb's table is partial and in-frame only. The table includes 130,000 to 150,000 clones, about four fifths detected once. Sequences were obtained from PBMCs. These receptors were collected from a man aged 25 to 40 in good health and CMV-seronegative.

The rearrangement joins TRBV6-5 to TRBJ1-1; D may be TRBD1 (6 bases). This CDR3 comprises 14 residues. V lost 4 bases and J 2 bases, leaving 11 bases between the germline ends. Per the germline V gene, CDR1 is MNHEY and CDR2 is SVGAGI. The DNA for the CDR3 is TGTGCCAGCAGTTTGGGGGGGCCCAACACTGAAGCTTTCTTT. Translated: CASSLGGPNTEAFF.

The chain is built from TRBV6-5 and TRBJ1-1; D might be TRBD1 (5 bases). CDR1 MNHEY and CDR2 SVGAGI come from the germline V gene. This CDR3 comprises 12 residues. With 5 bases removed from V and 1 base from J, the gap between germline ends came to 5 bases. CDR3 sequence: CASSQGNTEAFF. The CDR3 DNA reads as TGTGCCAGCAGTCAGGGGAACACTGAAGCTTTCTTT.

The rearrangement links TRBV27 to TRBJ2-7; D is possibly TRBD2 (5 bases). The CDR3 sequence is 14 residues long. V lost 2 bases to trimming and J lost 3 bases, with 11 bases between them. The germline gives CDR1 MNHEY, CDR2 SMNVEV (reference sequence). The CDR3 region has the DNA TGTGCCAGCAGTTTACCGGGAAAGAACTACGAGCAGTACTTC. Translated: CASSLPGKNYEQYF.

The chain carries TRBV6-5 and TRBJ1-4; 7 bases are a match to TRBD1. In germline, CDR1 is MNHEY, CDR2 SVGAGI. The trim removed 6 bases at V and 6 bases at J, leaving 7 bases unmatched. CDR3 length: 14 residues. Written as DNA, the CDR3 is TGTGCCAGCAGAGACCAGGGGGAGGATGAAAAACTGTTTTTT. It codes for CASRDQGEDEKLFF.

The J gene is TRBJ1-2, the V gene TRBV7-6; 7 bases align to TRBD1. The CDR3 runs 14 residues. V lost 5 bases, J lost 8 bases, and 11 bases stayed unmatched. CDR1 SGHVS and CDR2 FNYEAQ come from the germline V gene. The CDR3 DNA follows: TGTGCCAGCAGCCAAGGGGACAGCGGTGAGGGCTACACCTTC. Residues: CASSQGDSGEGYTF.

The rearrangement links TRBV7-9 to TRBJ2-3; D may be TRBD2 (6 bases). There are 15 residues in the CDR3. The V end was cut by 5 bases, the J end by 6 bases, with 18 bases between. From germline, CDR1 is SEHNR and CDR2 FQNEAQ (reference sequence). This CDR3 is CASSPNGLSGDTQYF. In DNA form, the CDR3 reads TGTGCCAGCAGCCCGAACGGACTCAGCGGGGATACGCAGTATTTT.

CDR3 sequence (DNA): TGCGCCAGCAGCCTCCGGGACAGGGGGAGCAATCAGCCCCAGCATTTT. This encodes CASSLRDRGSNQPQHF. The chain recombines TRBV5-1 with TRBJ1-5; TRBD1 matches at 11 bases. With V trimmed by 4 bases and J by 1 base, 4 bases remained unmatched. The CDR3 sequence is 16 residues long. From germline, CDR1 is SGHRS and CDR2 YFSETQ. The entire variable domain, with the rest obtained from reference TRBV5-1 and TRBJ1-5, is as follows: KAGVTQTPRYLIKTRGQQVTLSCSPISGHRSVSWYQQTPGQGLQFLFEYFSETQRNKGNFPGRFSGRQFSNSRSEMNVSTLELGDSALYLCASSLRDRGSNQPQHFGDGTRLSIL.

The genes are TRBV5-8 and TRBJ2-7, with D hard to call. V shed 3 bases and J shed 6 bases, with 16 bases lying between them. Germline-derived CDR1 and CDR2 are SGHTS and YDEGEE. The CDR3 is 14 residues long. CDR3 sequence: CASSSRGTVREQYF. CDR3 nucleotides: TGTGCCAGCAGCTCCCGCGGCACGGTGCGCGAGCAGTACTTC.

The V call is TRBV10-3, the J call TRBJ2-3, with 9 bases matching TRBD2. The V segment lost 10 bases and the J segment 5 bases; nucleotides outside the gene matches: 4. Germline V gene lookup returns CDR1 ENHRY and CDR2 SYGVKD. The CDR3 covers 12 residues. CDR3: CASSGSQDTQYF. DNA of the CDR3: TGTGCCAGTAGCGGGAGCCAAGATACGCAGTATTTT.

This chain connects TRBV19 to TRBJ1-5; tentative D call: TRBD1 (5 bases). Trimming cost V 3 bases and J 0 bases, with 18 bases left between them. There are 18 residues in the CDR3. Germline V CDR1 and CDR2: LNHDA, SQIVND (reference sequence). The CDR3, as DNA: TGTGCCAGTAGTATGTCCAATTATAGGACACATAGCAATCAGCCCCAGCATTTT. This codes for CASSMSNYRTHSNQPQHF.

A single count supports this clone. The chain carries TRBV28 and TRBJ1-5; D is possibly TRBD1 (5 bases). Trimming took off 4 bases at V and 3 bases at J, with 13 bases between the two ends. This CDR3 contains 15 residues. Germline V gives CDR1 MDHEN, CDR2 SYDVKM. The CDR3 loop is CASSSPQGFNQPQHF. The CDR3 region has the DNA TGTGCCAGCAGTTCACCCCAGGGATTCAATCAGCCCCAGCATTTT.

The rearrangement joins TRBV6-5 to TRBJ2-5; D is unclear. The CDR3 runs to 14 residues. Deletions cut 0 bases from V and 5 bases from J, with 10 bases between. Germline V gives CDR1 MNHEY, CDR2 SVGAGI. The CDR3 DNA is TGTGCCAGCAGTTACTCGGTGGCCCCGGAGACCCAGTACTTC. This sequence encodes CASSYSVAPETQYF.

This clone showed up just once. V usage is TRBV6-1 and J usage is TRBJ2-7, with TRBD2 as a possible D gene (5 bases). Trimming pared 5 bases from V and 12 bases from J, leaving 14 bases between. The CDR3 covers 11 residues. CDR1 and CDR2 (germline): MNHNS, SASEGT. The CDR3 region is CASSNAGLTYF. The CDR3 DNA sequence: TGTGCCAGCAGTAACGCAGGACTCACGTACTTC.

V and J are TRBV9 and TRBJ2-1, with D perhaps TRBD2 (7 bases). In germline, CDR1 is SGDLS, CDR2 YYNGEE. V lost 4 bases, J lost 6 bases, and 23 bases lay in between. CDR3 size: 17 residues. The CDR3 sequence is CASSQGGGRERSNEQFF. CDR3 DNA sequence: TGTGCCAGCAGCCAAGGAGGGGGGAGGGAGCGGAGCAATGAGCAGTTCTTC. Based on the CDR3 plus reference TRBV9 and TRBJ2-1, the full variable domain is DSGVTQTPKHLITATGQRVTLRCSPRSGDLSVYWYQQSLDQGLQFLIQYYNGEERAKGNILERFSAQQFPDLHSELNLSSLELGDSALYFCASSQGGGRERSNEQFFGPGTRLTVL.

The J gene is TRBJ2-7, the V gene TRBV5-1, with TRBD1 as a possible D gene (5 bases). CDR3 length equals 12 residues. Trimming left V 2 bases short and J 4 bases short, with 7 bases between. Germline CDR1 reads SGHRS; CDR2 reads YFSETQ. The CDR3 DNA sequence: TGCGCCAGCAGCTTCCAGGGTTACGAGCAGTACTTC. This gives the protein CASSFQGYEQYF.

This clone was recorded a few times. The genes are TRBV2 and TRBJ1-1; D is perhaps TRBD1 (5 bases). V shed 7 bases and J shed 1 base, with 16 bases lying between them. Germline V gives CDR1 SNHLY, CDR2 FYNNEI. The CDR3 contains 15 residues. This chain's CDR3 is CASIQGAYRNTEAFF. The CDR3 coding sequence is TGTGCCAGCATCCAGGGTGCGTATCGGAACACTGAAGCTTTCTTT.

This clone was found once. The chain is built from TRBV27 and TRBJ2-3; 9 bases map to TRBD2. The junction had 11 bases not matched to a gene; V was cut back by 4 bases and J by 6 bases. The CDR3 totals 16 residues. CDR1 and CDR2 from the germline V gene are MNHEY and SMNVEV (reference sequence). The CDR3 DNA is TGTGCCAGCAGTTCCGTAGCGGGGGCCCTGAGGGATACGCAGTATTTT. Its translation: CASSSVAGALRDTQYF.

V usage is TRBV6-5 and J usage is TRBJ1-2; a weak D match, TRBD1 (6 bases). Per germline, CDR1 MNHEY and CDR2 SVGAGI. CDR3 length: 13 residues. The V and J ends lost 5 bases and 2 bases respectively, with 9 bases between them. The CDR3 protein is CASSTDSNYGYTF. The CDR3, as DNA: TGTGCCAGCAGTACGGACAGCAACTATGGCTACACCTTC.

The V gene is TRBV2, the J gene TRBJ1-2; the D is unclear. The length of the CDR3 is 12 residues. Germline CDR1 SNHLY, CDR2 FYNNEI. Trimming left V 6 bases short and J 0 bases short, with 5 bases between. CDR3: CASRQSNYGYTF. The DNA for the CDR3 is TGTGCCAGCAGACAGTCTAACTATGGCTACACCTTC.

The V call is TRBV2, the J call TRBJ1-1; 8 nucleotides line up with TRBD1. Germline loops: CDR1 SNHLY, CDR2 FYNNEI. The CDR3 length is 13 residues. Trimming removed 10 bases from V and 4 bases from J; junction bases left unmatched: 8. CDR3 loop: CATRQGMGTEAFF. The CDR3 DNA reads as TGTGCCACCCGACAGGGGATGGGCACTGAAGCTTTCTTT.

This clone was observed a single time. The rearrangement joins TRBV5-1 to TRBJ2-2, with TRBD1 matching over 7 bases. Trimming removed 3 bases from V and 2 bases from J; junction bases left unmatched: 10. CDR3 size: 17 residues. Per germline, CDR1 SGHRS and CDR2 YFSETQ. The CDR3 bases are TGCGCCAGCAGCTCAACCCGACAGGGTGAAAACACCGGGGAGCTGTTTTTT. Translation: CASSSTRQGENTGELFF.

The chain has TRBV28 and TRBJ1-5; TRBD1 agrees at 8 bases. Germline CDR1 reads MDHEN; CDR2 reads SYDVKM. This CDR3 spans 17 amino acids. V was pared by 2 bases and J by 8 bases, with 14 bases of the junction left unmatched. CDR3 loop: CASSLGDRMGWAKPQHF. The CDR3 coding sequence is TGTGCCAGCAGTTTAGGGGACAGGATGGGGTGGGCGAAGCCCCAGCATTTT.

This clone was seen just once. Other nucleotide sequences in the sample specify the same CDR3. This chain links TRBV18 with TRBJ1-1; D is undetermined. Trimming removed 3 bases at V and 1 base at J, with 6 bases between. The length of the CDR3 is 13 residues. Germline V CDR1 and CDR2: KGHSH, LQKENI. The CDR3 DNA sequence: TGTGCCAGCTCACCTGGCGGGAACACTGAAGCTTTCTTT. Translation: CASSPGGNTEAFF.

This clone appeared a few times. The rearrangement joins TRBV18 to TRBJ1-1; D gene uncertain. Trimming removed 1 base at V and 4 bases at J, with 10 bases between. This CDR3 spans 14 amino acids. The germline V gene encodes CDR1 KGHSH and CDR2 LQKENI. CDR3 in amino acids: CASSPRQDRTEAFF. The CDR3 DNA is TGTGCCAGCTCACCACGCCAGGATCGCACTGAAGCTTTCTTT.

The rearrangement joins TRBV6-6 to TRBJ2-7; D uncertain. Trimming took off 6 bases at V and 0 bases at J, with 12 bases between the two ends. The CDR3 covers 14 residues. CDR1 and CDR2 from the germline V gene are MNHNY and SVGAGI (reference sequence). The CDR3 sequence is CASSVLASSYEQYF. CDR3 coding DNA: TGTGCCAGCAGCGTCCTGGCAAGCTCCTACGAGCAGTACTTC.

The chain joins TRBV4-1 to TRBJ1-1; maybe TRBD1 (5 bases). V lost 0 bases and J 1 base, leaving 21 bases between the germline ends. Looked up from germline, CDR1 is MGHRA and CDR2 is YSYEKL. The CDR3 is 19 residues long. The CDR3 here is CASSQDDVGAEGQNTEAFF. The DNA for the CDR3 is TGCGCCAGCAGCCAAGATGACGTCGGTGCGGAAGGACAGAACACTGAAGCTTTCTTT.

The rearrangement uses TRBV2 and TRBJ1-2; D ambiguous. Germline CDR1 SNHLY, CDR2 FYNNEI. CDR3 size: 13 residues. Trimming removed 2 bases at V and 7 bases at J, with 11 bases between. CDR3 coding DNA: TGTGCCAGCAGTGAAACCAAGAGGTTTGGCTACACCTTC. Encoded protein: CASSETKRFGYTF.

This chain links TRBV2 with TRBJ1-3; no reliable D call. The CDR3 has 15 residues. Per germline, CDR1 SNHLY and CDR2 FYNNEI. Trimming stripped 1 base from V and 0 bases from J, with 7 bases between. For the CDR3, the DNA is TGTGCCAGCAGTGAAGGTCTCGGCTCTGGAAACACCATATATTTT. Protein: CASSEGLGSGNTIYF.

This rearrangement joins TRBV6-5 to TRBJ2-1, with TRBD1 matching over 9 bases. CDR3 length: 13 amino acids. The J segment lost 9 bases and the V segment lost 8 bases, leaving 8 bases of the junction unmatched. Germline CDR1 MNHEY, CDR2 SVGAGI. The CDR3 coding sequence is TGTGCCAGCGGGCTACAGGGGGCGTGTGAGCAGTTCTTC. Amino acids: CASGLQGACEQFF.

This clone was recorded once. This chain connects TRBV29-1 to TRBJ1-2; D is ambiguous. The CDR3 totals 13 residues. The V gene lost 2 bases and the J gene lost 4 bases, with 11 bases spanning the gap. Germline CDR1 and CDR2: SQVTM and ANQGSEA. The CDR3 spells CSVEWPGGYGYTF. The DNA for the CDR3 is TGCAGCGTTGAATGGCCCGGCGGCTATGGCTACACCTTC.

The chain combines TRBV28 with TRBJ2-4; a weak D match, TRBD1 (6 bases). Germline CDR1 and CDR2: MDHEN and SYDVKM. The V end lost 6 bases, the J end lost 4 bases, and 16 bases lay between the germline ends. This CDR3 is built from 15 residues. CDR3: CASSKTTGRKNIQYF. The CDR3, as DNA: TGTGCCAGCAGCAAAACGACAGGCCGTAAAAACATTCAGTACTTC.